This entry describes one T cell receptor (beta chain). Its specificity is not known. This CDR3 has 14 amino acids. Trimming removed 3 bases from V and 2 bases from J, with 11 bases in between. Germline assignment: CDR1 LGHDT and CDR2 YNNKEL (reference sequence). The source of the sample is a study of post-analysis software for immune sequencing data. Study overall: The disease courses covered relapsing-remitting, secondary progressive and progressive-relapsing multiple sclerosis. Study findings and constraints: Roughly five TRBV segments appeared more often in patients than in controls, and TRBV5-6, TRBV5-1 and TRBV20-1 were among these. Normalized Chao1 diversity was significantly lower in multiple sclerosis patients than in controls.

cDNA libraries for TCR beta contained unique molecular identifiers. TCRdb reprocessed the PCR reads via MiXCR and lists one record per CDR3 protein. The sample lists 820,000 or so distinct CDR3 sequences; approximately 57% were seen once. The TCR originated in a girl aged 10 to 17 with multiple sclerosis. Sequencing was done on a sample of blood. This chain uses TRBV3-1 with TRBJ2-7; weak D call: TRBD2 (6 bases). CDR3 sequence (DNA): TGTGCCAGCAGCCACGGGGGAAGGGCCTACGAGCAGTACTTC. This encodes CASSHGGRAYEQYF.